This T cell receptor (beta chain) was retrieved from a study of T cell responses to AZD1222 COVID-19 vaccine. Overall study findings and caveats: Donors were chiefly white British, with a greater number of females, and clonal diversity was perhaps underestimated. The study found vaccine-associated CD4 TCRs spanning spike, dominant at 160-218 and 743-854. Repertoire sampling happened only post peak T cell response. Among those given AZD1222, only five or six were seropositive at baseline.

Sequencing was performed with immunoSEQ multiplex PCR; in TCRdb, only in-frame clones are kept and a portion is missing. The sample contains about 84,000 clones, approximately 88% of which appear only once. V lost 0 bases, J lost 0 bases, and 16 bases lay in between. Germline CDR1 reads MNHEY; CDR2 reads SVGEGT. The CDR3 loop spans 18 amino acids. A remark on this clone: Antigen specificity is unknown.

Sequences were derived from peripheral blood, sampled 28 days after the second AZD1222 dose. This receptor was obtained from an adult who received the AZD1222 COVID-19 vaccine. V gene TRBV6-2 or TRBV6-3 combines with J gene TRBJ2-3; perhaps TRBD2 as D (6 bases). The CDR3 nucleotides are TGTGCCAGCAGTTACTCGTATTCGATGGGGGGAAGCACAGATACGCAGTATTTT. Protein product: CASSYSYSMGGSTDTQYF.